The 16 T cell receptor beta chains below come from one sample, sequenced in a study of radiation and T cells in renal cell carcinoma. Profiled with immunoSEQ multiplex PCR; TCRdb holds only in-frame clones, not every one. Among tens of thousands of clones listed, less than 85% were seen once. Time point noted: blood 4 weeks post-SBRT, at nephrectomy. As to treatment: 15 Gy SBRT to primary tumor, nephrectomy 4 weeks later. This specimen was blood, taken from a patient whose treatment included radiotherapy and nephrectomy. The receptors here all came from a woman in her sixties with renal cell carcinoma.

The chain has TRBV11-3 and TRBJ2-1; TRBD1 matches at 9 bases. The CDR3 is 14 residues long. Trimming removed 5 bases from V and 5 bases from J; junction bases left unmatched: 4. Germline CDR1 SGHNT, CDR2 YENEEA. CDR3 in amino acids: CASSGTGINNEQFF. In DNA form, the CDR3 reads TGTGCCAGCAGCGGGACAGGGATCAACAATGAGCAGTTCTTC.

The chain joins TRBV21-1 to TRBJ2-7; TRBD2, the table's D call, was not compared with the DNA. TRBV21-1 is designated a pseudogene. The CDR3 loop spans 12 amino acids. As DNA, the CDR3 is TGTGCCAGCAGAGCTAACTCCTACGAGCAGTACTTC. The encoded protein is CASRANSYEQYF.

V is TRBV6-5 and J is TRBJ1-1; D gene ambiguous. In germline, CDR1 is MNHEY, CDR2 SVGAGI. This CDR3 contains 15 residues. The V and J ends lost 7 bases and 4 bases respectively, with 19 bases between them. CDR3 coding DNA: TGTGCCAGCACCTCGCCACTGGGGTTGAGCACTGAAGCTTTCTTT. Protein product: CASTSPLGLSTEAFF.

V gene TRBV7-9 combines with J gene TRBJ1-1; 8 bases are a match to TRBD1. The germline CDR1 and CDR2 sequences are SEHNR and FQNEAQ (reference sequence). Trimming removed 5 bases from V and 0 bases from J; junction bases left unmatched: 5. This CDR3 has 15 amino acids. CDR3 nucleotide sequence: TGTGCCAGCAGCCTTCTGACAGGGGTGAACACTGAAGCTTTCTTT. This codes for CASSLLTGVNTEAFF.

The V gene is TRBV28, the J gene TRBJ1-1, with D uncertain. CDR3 length: 15 amino acids. Trimming cost V 3 bases and J 0 bases, with 11 bases left between them. Looked up from germline, CDR1 is MDHEN and CDR2 is SYDVKM. The CDR3 region is CASSFPGRVNTEAFF. Written as DNA, the CDR3 is TGTGCCAGCAGTTTCCCCGGACGAGTGAACACTGAAGCTTTCTTT.

The chain recombines TRBV2 with TRBJ2-1, with 7 bases that match TRBD1. Germline-derived CDR1 and CDR2 are SNHLY and FYNNEI. V shed 4 bases, J shed 0 bases, and the junction held 3 bases outside the gene matches. The CDR3 contains 15 residues. The CDR3 protein is CASSGTGSSYNEQFF. DNA for the CDR3: TGTGCCAGCAGTGGGACAGGATCCTCCTACAATGAGCAGTTCTTC.

The chain is built from TRBV5-1 and TRBJ2-7; D is uncertain. There are 16 residues in the CDR3. V shed 0 bases and J shed 3 bases, with 16 bases lying between them. Germline V gives CDR1 SGHRS, CDR2 YFSETQ. CDR3 in amino acids: CASSLAYGQVGYEQYF. CDR3 in DNA: TGCGCCAGCAGCTTGGCGTACGGGCAGGTAGGCTACGAGCAGTACTTC.

This chain joins TRBV6-5 and TRBJ1-6; 7 nucleotides align to TRBD1. Germline lookup yields CDR1 MNHEY and CDR2 SVGAGI. This CDR3 has 15 amino acids. V shed 6 bases and J 4 bases; nucleotides not matched to a gene: 6. CDR3 nucleotides: TGTGCCAGCAGCCCCGGACAGGATTATAATTCACCCCTCCACTTT. It yields the protein CASSPGQDYNSPLHF.

This clone came up many times. V usage is TRBV7-9 and J usage is TRBJ1-1; D not certain. V gave up 6 bases and J gave up 0 bases, with 14 bases separating them. Germline lookup yields CDR1 SEHNR and CDR2 FQNEAQ (reference sequence). The CDR3 is 15 residues long. The CDR3 sequence is CASRKYSEMNTEAFF. DNA for the CDR3: TGTGCCAGCAGGAAGTACAGCGAGATGAACACTGAAGCTTTCTTT.

The V gene is TRBV6-6, the J gene TRBJ2-3; D uncertain. CDR3 length: 12 residues. The germline gives CDR1 MNHNY, CDR2 SVGAGI (reference sequence). V lost 6 bases and J lost 6, with 10 bases in between. The CDR3 DNA follows: TGTGCCAGCAGACGACTGGGGGATACGCAGTATTTT. Its protein product is CASRRLGDTQYF.

The chain is built from TRBV28 and TRBJ2-4; TRBD1 matches at 8 bases. Germline CDR1 is MDHEN and CDR2 is SYDVKM. This CDR3 is built from 18 residues. J gave up 0 bases and V 5 bases, and 12 bases lay outside the gene matches. CDR3 DNA sequence: TGTGCCAGCAGTCCACCCCTCACAGGGGGTCTAGCCAAAAACATTCAGTACTTC. This encodes CASSPPLTGGLAKNIQYF. The entire variable domain, with the rest obtained from reference TRBV28 and TRBJ2-4, is as follows: DVKVTQSSRYLVKRTGEKVFLECVQDMDHENMFWYRQDPGLGLRLIYFSYDVKMKEKGDIPEGYSVSREKKERFSLILESASTNQTSMYLCASSPPLTGGLAKNIQYFGAGTRLSVL.

The V and J genes are TRBV6-1 and TRBJ1-6, with TRBD1 identical over 9 bases. Germline trimming cut 3 bases from V and 7 bases from J; bases unmatched to any gene: 4. The CDR3 runs to 15 residues. The germline V gene encodes CDR1 MNHNS and CDR2 SASEGT. The CDR3 DNA is TGTGCCAGCAGTGATGGGACAGGGTCCAATTCACCCCTCCACTTT. It encodes CASSDGTGSNSPLHF.

The rearrangement links TRBV28 to TRBJ1-2; possibly TRBD1 for D (5 bases). This CDR3 is built from 12 residues. V shed 8 bases and J shed 1 base, with 8 bases lying between them. Germline assignment: CDR1 MDHEN and CDR2 SYDVKM. CDR3: CASGGFNYGYTF. The CDR3 DNA is TGTGCCAGCGGGGGGTTTAACTATGGCTACACCTTC.

The rearrangement uses TRBV7-3 and TRBJ1-1; D is uncertain. V was pared by 2 bases and J by 8 bases, with 12 bases between. The germline V gene encodes CDR1 SGHTA and CDR2 FQGTGA. The CDR3 length is 13 residues. CDR3 coding DNA: TGTGCCAGCAGCTTATTGAGTGGCGGAGAAGCTTTCTTT. Translated: CASSLLSGGEAFF.

The V and J genes are TRBV5-1 and TRBJ2-6, with TRBD1 as a possible D gene (5 bases). The V and J ends lost 4 bases and 0 bases respectively, with 8 bases between them. The CDR3 contains 15 residues. CDR1 SGHRS and CDR2 YFSETQ come from the germline V gene. The CDR3 reads CASSQGDSGANVLTF. The CDR3 DNA reads TGCGCCAGCAGCCAAGGGGACTCTGGGGCCAACGTCCTGACTTTC.

The V call is TRBV6-6, the J call TRBJ1-2, with 8 bases lining up with TRBD1. In germline, CDR1 is MNHNY, CDR2 SVGAGI (reference sequence). CDR3 length: 14 amino acids. With V trimmed by 5 bases and J by 6 bases, 8 bases remained unmatched. The CDR3 sequence: CASSRDRFSNGYTF. CDR3 in DNA: TGTGCCAGCAGTCGGGACAGGTTTTCGAATGGCTACACCTTC.